This T cell receptor (beta chain) was identified during a study of blood T cells in healthy people across ages (dated by TCRdb to the mid-2010s). In terms of the full investigation: In model experiments, template switching captured roughly one uniquely barcoded TCR beta cDNA molecule for every two T cells. To track age-related changes in TCR beta repertoire diversity, the study relied on deep sequencing normalized with unique cDNA molecular identifiers. The donors were split into four age groups: young (average around 15 years), middle-aged (more than 35), aged (more than 55) and long-lived (more than 80). To avoid experimental bias, donors of different ages were randomly spread across the sequencing lanes. Two additional independent replicas of 1 million unique cDNA reads from the same blood draw were analyzed for two donors (one aged 18 to 30 and one aged 80 or older).

To note about this clonotype: Its antigen is not yet known. Germline and junction disagree at one end, which may indicate a read error.

In the germline V gene, CDR1 corresponds to SGHTA and CDR2 to FQGTGA. The CDR3 goes from the cysteine to the phenylalanine over 14 residues. Solely the CDR3 DNA is kept, with 42 bases framed from the first base. Donors were approximately 42 systemically healthy Caucasian individuals from Russia aged roughly 6 to 90 years. Each donor gave ten milliliters of peripheral blood, drawn into EDTA-treated Vacutainer tubes. Ficoll-Paque density-gradient centrifugation was used to isolate PBMCs, with at least 7 million per sample. Trizol reagent was used to extract total RNA from the PBMCs, yielding at least 6 micrograms per sample. Naive CD45RAhigh/CD27high T cell percentages were measured by flow cytometry on a PBMC aliquot from every donor. Library method: 5' RACE. The instrument given in TCRdb is Illumina HiSeq 2500. A second PCR of about 6 to 11 cycles was performed with a sample-barcoded 5' primer and a J-beta primer mix. Each TCR beta cDNA molecule received a unique molecular identifier from a template-switch 5' adaptor carrying 12 random nucleotides. Each sample yielded at least 2.5 million CDR3-containing paired-end reads. The Mint cDNA synthesis kit, primed by a TRBC-specific oligonucleotide, was used to synthesize first-strand cDNA from all RNA. After uracil-DNA glycosylase treatment, a first 18-cycle PCR used universal primers M1SS and BC2_uni_R on all cDNA. The original pipeline was this. Each sample was normalized by randomly selecting 1 million high-quality reads, each carrying a distinct molecular identifier. Reads with shared molecular identifiers were discarded instead of being binned into consensus sequences. MiTCR, run with a Q25 quality threshold and the strictest error-elimination algorithm, handled CDR3 identification, clonotype clustering and error correction. A nonparametric unseen species model with Euler transformation was used to estimate lower-bound total TCR beta diversity. Through fastp at Q25 and MiXCR, TCRdb rebuilt clones from the public reads, retaining in-frame beta chains. Duplicate CDR3 protein sequences are folded into a single record with the most common DNA and genes. TCRdb's processing, not the study's, gives the V and J calls here. Present in this sample are fewer than 800,000 distinct CDR3 sequences, around 48% of which were seen just once. 25% to 35% of the sample comes from the top ten.

The paper's findings and limits, for the study overall: Compared with the aged group, the long-lived group had more naive CD4+ T cells, fewer expanded clones and increased TCR diversity, suggesting age selection. As age increased, observed TCR beta diversity per million T cells dropped in a roughly linear way, and a significant reduction was already evident by age about 36. Bulk unsorted PBMC profiling prevented conclusive comparison of naive and antigen-experienced compartments. The percentage of naive T cells measured by flow cytometry correlated strongly with observed TCR beta diversity. Because donor CMV infection status was unknown, age-related changes in expanded clonotypes were potentially confounded. Total diversity estimates from one million sequenced T cells were considered lower bounds and underestimates.

Material: blood. This clonotype originated in an older woman in good health. Recombination joined TRBV7-3 with TRBJ2-6; the best D guess is TRBD1, with 5 bases matching. The CDR3 is CASRSNSGASVLTF. The DNA sequence is given as TGTGCCAGCAGGTCAAACTCTGGGGCCAGCGTCCTGACTTTC.